The 21 T cell receptor beta chains presented below share a single source sample, sequenced in a study of T cells expressing NK-cell markers. One entry per CDR3 protein, without DNA, is what TCRdb gives after re-calling the 5' RACE reads. The sample's table shows some 440,000 distinct CDR3 sequences. The sample was blood T cells: a sorted CD56 or NKG2C T cell subset, CD4+ or CD8+ T cells, or bulk PBMC T cells (not recorded which). These receptors were taken from a woman between 45 and 65 years old in good health.

This chain joins TRBV5-1 and TRBJ2-2. Germline lookup yields CDR1 SGHRS and CDR2 YFSETQ. The CDR3 sequence is 15 residues long. The CDR3: CASSPNPTSTGELFF.

CDR3 residues: CASSGTEGTTGELFF. The chain uses TRBV5-6 and TRBJ2-2; TCRdb indicates TRBD1, and absent DNA this call remains unverified. Germline CDR1 is SGHDT and CDR2 is YYEEEE. The CDR3 runs to 15 residues.

The V call is TRBV5-1, the J call TRBJ1-6; TCRdb reports TRBD1, a call that lacks DNA to check it against. CDR1 and CDR2 from the germline V gene are SGHRS and YFSETQ. The CDR3 spans 15 residues. CDR3 amino acids: CASSLEGQDNSPLHF.

The CDR3 protein is CASSYGLIGSSYNEQFF. The chain uses TRBV7-2 and TRBJ2-1. The CDR3 runs 17 residues. CDR1 SGHTA and CDR2 FQGNSA come from the germline V gene.

V and J are TRBV5-1 and TRBJ2-3; the D call of TRBD2 rests on TCRdb alone, since no DNA is present to check it. The CDR3 length is 14 residues. CDR1 is SGHRS and CDR2 is YFSETQ in the germline V gene. This CDR3 reads CASRPHAGTDTQYF.

The rearrangement uses TRBV7-2 and TRBJ1-2. CDR1 SGHTA and CDR2 FQGNSA come from the germline V gene. CDR3 length: 16 residues. The CDR3 sequence is CASSLHAGGSNYGYTF.

The rearrangement uses TRBV27 and TRBJ2-2; TCRdb names TRBD2, which stays unverified in the absence of DNA. Germline loops: CDR1 MNHEY, CDR2 SMNVEV (reference sequence). The CDR3 extends over 18 amino acids. CDR3 amino acids: CASSLTSGILFNTGELFF.

This chain links TRBV7-9 with TRBJ1-2; TCRdb's D gene call, TRBD1, goes unchecked for lack of DNA. In germline, CDR1 is SEHNR, CDR2 FQNEAQ (reference sequence). CDR3 length: 14 amino acids. The CDR3 spells CASSQVQGAEGYTF.

V and J are TRBV12-3 or TRBV12-4 and TRBJ1-2. CDR3 length: 13 amino acids. CDR3 loop: CASSLRAATGYTF.

The chain couples TRBV5-1 to TRBJ2-3; TCRdb's D call, TRBD2, is unchecked because there is no DNA. The CDR3 runs 18 residues. Germline V gives CDR1 SGHRS, CDR2 YFSETQ. The CDR3 sequence: CASSLAGTSGRAADTQYF.

The rearrangement links TRBV13 to TRBJ2-7; with no DNA, the TCRdb D assignment of TRBD2 cannot be verified. CDR1 and CDR2 from the germline V gene are PRHDT and FYEKMQ (reference sequence). The CDR3 extends over 17 amino acids. The CDR3 sequence is CASSYQDISGRTYEQYF.

V is TRBV12-3 or TRBV12-4 and J is TRBJ2-2; the D gene TCRdb calls, TRBD2, cannot be checked with no DNA. CDR3 length: 16 residues. CDR3: CASKKLAGQNTGELFF.

The chain combines TRBV10-3 with TRBJ1-5; with no DNA, the TCRdb D assignment of TRBD1 cannot be verified. CDR1 is ENHRY, CDR2 SYGVKD, per germline. The CDR3 extends over 18 amino acids. The CDR3 reads CAISESGQGRLANQPQHF.

The rearrangement joins TRBV30 to TRBJ1-2. Germline-derived CDR1 and CDR2 are GTSNPN and SVGIG (reference sequence). The CDR3 spans 12 residues. The CDR3 sequence is CAWVDGNYGYTF.

The chain combines TRBV13 with TRBJ2-7; as DNA is missing, the TRBD1 call by TCRdb cannot be tested. The germline CDR1 and CDR2 sequences are PRHDT and FYEKMQ (reference sequence). The CDR3 length is 16 residues. The CDR3 loop reads CASSSEGLRPVYEQYF.

The V and J genes are TRBV12-5 and TRBJ2-1; with no DNA, the TCRdb D assignment of TRBD1 cannot be verified. The CDR3 consists of 15 residues. Germline V lookup: CDR1 LGHNT, CDR2 FRNRAP. Here the CDR3 reads CASGLKGGWYNEQFF. Variable domain in full (rest from reference TRBV12-5 and TRBJ2-1): DARVTQTPRHKVTEMGQEVTMRCQPILGHNTVFWYRQTMMQGLELLAYFRNRAPLDDSGMPKDRFSAEMPDATLATLKIQPSEPRDSAVYFCASGLKGGWYNEQFFGPGTRLTVL.

The genes are TRBV29-1 and TRBJ2-1; TCRdb calls TRBD2, which cannot be checked without DNA. The length of the CDR3 is 12 residues. Germline V gene sequence: CDR1 SQVTM, CDR2 ANQGSEA. This CDR3 reads CSVVGEKDEQFF.

The V gene is TRBV7-9, the J gene TRBJ2-3; TCRdb proposes TRBD1, but this gene call is untestable without DNA. Germline CDR1 is SEHNR and CDR2 is FQNEAQ (reference sequence). The CDR3 loop spans 16 amino acids. The chain's CDR3 is CASSPAGNRGVDTQYF.

This sequence joins TRBV7-2 and TRBJ2-1. Germline assignment: CDR1 SGHTA and CDR2 FQGNSA. The CDR3 consists of 15 residues. CDR3 sequence reads: CASSPTPPSYNEQFF.

This chain uses TRBV19 with TRBJ2-1. CDR3 length equals 12 residues. CDR1 and CDR2 (germline): LNHDA, SQIVND (reference sequence). CDR3 loop: CASSIAVGEQFF.

The genes are TRBV24-1 and TRBJ2-3; TCRdb indicates TRBD2, and absent DNA this call remains unverified. This CDR3 comprises 15 residues. Germline CDR1 KGHDR, CDR2 SFDVKD. This chain's CDR3 is CATSGGSGTTDTQYF.